This T cell receptor (beta chain) was sequenced for a study of cytomegalovirus exposure and HLA in healthy donors. This cohort consisted of healthy bone marrow donors. General observations from the study: In a later analysis, TCR beta V- and J-gene trimming was associated with a missense DCLRE1C variant. Listed as cytomegalovirus-associated were over 150 TCR beta chains.

To note about this clone: Its specificity is unknown.

13 Jbeta primers and 60 Vbeta primers were used for the PCR. Clones were sequenced by immunoSEQ multiplex PCR, and TCRdb holds only the in-frame ones, with some missing. The repertoire holds some 150,000 clones, with more than 75% as singletons. This CDR3 comprises 13 residues. Germline values: CDR1 SNHLY, CDR2 FYNNEI. With V trimmed by 7 bases and J by 4 bases, 6 bases remained unmatched. Material for sequencing was PBMCs. This receptor was taken from a man aged 18 to 35 in good health and CMV-seropositive. The V and J genes are TRBV2 and TRBJ2-7; 8 bases fit TRBD1. CDR3 nucleotides: TGTGCCAGCAAGGACAGGGTAGCATACGAGCAGTACTTC. This codes for CASKDRVAYEQYF.